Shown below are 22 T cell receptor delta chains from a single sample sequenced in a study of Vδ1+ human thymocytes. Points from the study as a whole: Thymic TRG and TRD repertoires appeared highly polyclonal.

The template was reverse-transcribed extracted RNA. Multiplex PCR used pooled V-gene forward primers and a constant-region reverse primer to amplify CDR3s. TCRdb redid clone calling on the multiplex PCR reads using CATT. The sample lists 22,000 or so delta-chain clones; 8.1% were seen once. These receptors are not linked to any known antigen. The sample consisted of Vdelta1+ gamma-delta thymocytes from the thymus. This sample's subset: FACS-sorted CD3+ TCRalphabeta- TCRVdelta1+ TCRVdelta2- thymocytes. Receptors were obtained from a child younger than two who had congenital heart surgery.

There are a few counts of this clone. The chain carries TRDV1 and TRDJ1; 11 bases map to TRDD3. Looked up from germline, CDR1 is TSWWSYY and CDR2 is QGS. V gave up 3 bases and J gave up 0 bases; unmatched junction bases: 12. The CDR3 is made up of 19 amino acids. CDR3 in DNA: TGTGCTCTTGGGGACTCCCCTATCCCTGGGGGATACTACACCGATAAACTCATCTTT. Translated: CALGDSPIPGGYYTDKLIF.

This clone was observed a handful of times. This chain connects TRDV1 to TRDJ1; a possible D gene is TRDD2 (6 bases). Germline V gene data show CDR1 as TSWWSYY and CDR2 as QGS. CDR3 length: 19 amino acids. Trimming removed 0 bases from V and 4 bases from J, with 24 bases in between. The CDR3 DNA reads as TGTGCTCTTGGGGAACTAGGCCAACTTCCTCCCCCTCACGTCGATAAACTCATCTTT. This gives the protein CALGELGQLPPPHVDKLIF.

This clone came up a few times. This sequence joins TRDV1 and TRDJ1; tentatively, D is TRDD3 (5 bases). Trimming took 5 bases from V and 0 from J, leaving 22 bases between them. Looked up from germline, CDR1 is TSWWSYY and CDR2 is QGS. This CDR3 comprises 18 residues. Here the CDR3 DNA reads TGTGCTCTTGGGTTAAACACCCTTAGATACCGGTACACCGATAAACTCATCTTT. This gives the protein CALGLNTLRYRYTDKLIF.

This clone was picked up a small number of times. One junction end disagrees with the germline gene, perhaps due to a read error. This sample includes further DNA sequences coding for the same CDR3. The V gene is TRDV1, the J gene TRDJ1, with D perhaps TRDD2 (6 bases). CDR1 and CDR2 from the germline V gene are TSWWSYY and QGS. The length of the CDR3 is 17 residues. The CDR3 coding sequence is TGTGCTCTTGGGGAACTGAACCTTCCACCATCCACCGATAAGCTCATCTTT. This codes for CALGELNLPPSTDKLIF.

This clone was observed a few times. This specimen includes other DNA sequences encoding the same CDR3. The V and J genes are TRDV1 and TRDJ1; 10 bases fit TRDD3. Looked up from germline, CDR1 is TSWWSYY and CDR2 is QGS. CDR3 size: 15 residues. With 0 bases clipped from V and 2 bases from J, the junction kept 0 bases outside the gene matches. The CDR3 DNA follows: TGTGCTCTTGGGGAACTACTGGGGGATACCGATAAACTCATCTTT. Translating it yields CALGELLGDTDKLIF.

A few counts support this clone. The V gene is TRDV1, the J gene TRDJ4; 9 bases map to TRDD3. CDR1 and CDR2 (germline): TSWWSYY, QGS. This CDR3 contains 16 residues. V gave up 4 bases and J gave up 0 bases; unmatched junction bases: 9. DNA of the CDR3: TGTGCTCTTGGGGGCGGCCTGGGGGATCCCGCCAGACCCCTGATCTTT. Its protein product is CALGGGLGDPARPLIF.

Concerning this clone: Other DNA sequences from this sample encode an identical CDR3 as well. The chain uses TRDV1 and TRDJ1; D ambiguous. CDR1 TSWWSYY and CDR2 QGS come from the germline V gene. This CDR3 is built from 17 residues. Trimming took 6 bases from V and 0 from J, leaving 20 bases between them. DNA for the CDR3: TGTGCTCTTGGAGAATCCCCCTCCCAGGGGTACACCGATAAACTCATCTTT. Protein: CALGESPSQGYTDKLIF.

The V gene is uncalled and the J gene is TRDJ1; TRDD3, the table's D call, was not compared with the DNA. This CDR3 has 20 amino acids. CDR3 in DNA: TGTGCTCTTGGGGATCCCCAGTCCCTACGACTACCGTCTATCTCCGTTAAACTCATCTTT. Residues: CALGDPQSLRLPSISVKLIF.

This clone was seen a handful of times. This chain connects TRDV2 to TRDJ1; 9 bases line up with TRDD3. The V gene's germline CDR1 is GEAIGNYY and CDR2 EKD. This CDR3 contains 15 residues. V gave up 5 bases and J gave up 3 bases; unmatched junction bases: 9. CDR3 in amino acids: CACGSGGYYSDKLIF. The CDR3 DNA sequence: TGTGCCTGTGGGTCCGGGGGATACTACTCCGATAAACTCATCTTT.

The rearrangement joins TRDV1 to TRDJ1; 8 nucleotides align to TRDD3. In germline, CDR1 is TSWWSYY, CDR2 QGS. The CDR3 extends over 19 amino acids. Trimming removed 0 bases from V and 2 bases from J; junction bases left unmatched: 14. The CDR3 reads CALGELFRGGIRFTDKLIF. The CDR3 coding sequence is TGTGCTCTTGGGGAACTTTTCCGCGGTGGGATACGCTTTACCGATAAACTCATCTTT.

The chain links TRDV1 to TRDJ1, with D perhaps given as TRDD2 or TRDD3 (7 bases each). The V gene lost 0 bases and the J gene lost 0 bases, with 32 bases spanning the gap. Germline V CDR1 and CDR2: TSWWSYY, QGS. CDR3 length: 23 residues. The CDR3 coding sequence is TGTGCTCTTGGGGAACTCCCCTTTTCCTACGTCTTTATGGGGGACCGGTACACCGATAAACTCATCTTT. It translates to CALGELPFSYVFMGDRYTDKLIF.

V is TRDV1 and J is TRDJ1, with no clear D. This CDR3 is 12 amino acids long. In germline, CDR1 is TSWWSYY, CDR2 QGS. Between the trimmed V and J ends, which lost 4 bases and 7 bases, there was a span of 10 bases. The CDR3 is CALGGTTPKLIF. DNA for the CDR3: TGTGCTCTTGGGGGTACTACACCTAAACTCATCTTT.

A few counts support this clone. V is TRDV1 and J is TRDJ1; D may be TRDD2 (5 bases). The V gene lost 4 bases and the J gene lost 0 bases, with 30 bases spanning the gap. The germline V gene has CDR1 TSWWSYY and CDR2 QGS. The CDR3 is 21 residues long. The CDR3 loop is CALGGTPSPLAFAGYTDKLIF. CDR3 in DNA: TGTGCTCTTGGGGGAACCCCATCACCTCTCGCCTTCGCGGGGTACACCGATAAACTCATCTTT.

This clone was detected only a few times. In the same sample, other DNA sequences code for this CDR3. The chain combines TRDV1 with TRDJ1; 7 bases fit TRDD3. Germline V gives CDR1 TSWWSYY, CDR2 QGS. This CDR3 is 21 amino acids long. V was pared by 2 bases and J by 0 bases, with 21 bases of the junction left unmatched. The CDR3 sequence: CALGEISTPRKGYRYTDKLIF. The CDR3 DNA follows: TGTGCTCTTGGGGAAATATCGACCCCTAGAAAGGGATACAGATACACCGATAAACTCATCTTT.

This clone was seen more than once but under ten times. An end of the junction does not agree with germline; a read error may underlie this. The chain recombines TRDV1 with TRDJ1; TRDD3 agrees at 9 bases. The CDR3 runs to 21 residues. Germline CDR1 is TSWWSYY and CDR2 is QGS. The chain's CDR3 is CALGECPTVGDNGLYTDKPIF. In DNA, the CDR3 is TGTGCTCTTGGGGAATGCCCTACAGTGGGGGATAACGGACTGTACACCGATAAACCCATCTTT.

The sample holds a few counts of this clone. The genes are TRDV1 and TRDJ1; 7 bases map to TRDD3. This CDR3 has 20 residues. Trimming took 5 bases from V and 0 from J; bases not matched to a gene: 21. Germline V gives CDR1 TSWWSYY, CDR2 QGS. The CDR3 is CALGSRPGISTEGYTDKLIF. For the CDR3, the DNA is TGTGCTCTTGGGTCCCGACCGGGGATATCCACCGAAGGGTACACCGATAAACTCATCTTT.

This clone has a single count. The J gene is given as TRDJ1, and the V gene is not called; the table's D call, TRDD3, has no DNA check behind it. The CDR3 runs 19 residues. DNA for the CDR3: TGTGCTCTTGGGGGGATCGGCCTGATAGGGGGGGGATACACCGATAAACTCATCTTT. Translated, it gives CALGGIGLIGGGYTDKLIF.

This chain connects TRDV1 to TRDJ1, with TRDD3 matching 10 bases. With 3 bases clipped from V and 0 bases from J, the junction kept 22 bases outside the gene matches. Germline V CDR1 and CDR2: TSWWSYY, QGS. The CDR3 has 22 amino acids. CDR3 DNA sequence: TGTGCTCTTGGGGAGACTTCCTACGGTGTTTACTGGGGGATTCCTCACACCGATAAACTCATCTTT. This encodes CALGETSYGVYWGIPHTDKLIF.

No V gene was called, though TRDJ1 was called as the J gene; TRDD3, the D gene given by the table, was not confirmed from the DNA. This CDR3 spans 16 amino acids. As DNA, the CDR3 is TGTGCTCTTGGGGAAGGGCAGCTACTGGGGTCCGAAAAACTCATCTTT. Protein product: CALGEGQLLGSEKLIF.

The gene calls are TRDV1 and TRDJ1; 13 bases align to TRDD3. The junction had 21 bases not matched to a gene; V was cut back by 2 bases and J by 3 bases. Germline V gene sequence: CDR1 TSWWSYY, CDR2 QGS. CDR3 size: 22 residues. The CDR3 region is CALGEVIGPTPSTGGYADKLIF. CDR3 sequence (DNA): TGTGCTCTTGGGGAAGTAATAGGTCCTACACCATCGACTGGGGGATACGCCGATAAACTCATCTTT.

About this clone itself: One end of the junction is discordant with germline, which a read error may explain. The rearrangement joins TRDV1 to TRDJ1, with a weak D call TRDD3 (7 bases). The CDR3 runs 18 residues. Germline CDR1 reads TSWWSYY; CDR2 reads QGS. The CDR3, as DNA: TGTGCTCTTGGGGACCGGCTTCCTCCCCGACTGGGGCACGATAAACTCACCTTT. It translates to CALGDRLPPRLGHDKLTF.

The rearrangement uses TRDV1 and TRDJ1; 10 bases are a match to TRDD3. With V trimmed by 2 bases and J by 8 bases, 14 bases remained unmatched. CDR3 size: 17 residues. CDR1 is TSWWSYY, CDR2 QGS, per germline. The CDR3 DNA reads TGTGCTCTTGGGGAAAAAGGTCCTACGGGGGATACGCACAAACTCATCTTT. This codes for CALGEKGPTGDTHKLIF.